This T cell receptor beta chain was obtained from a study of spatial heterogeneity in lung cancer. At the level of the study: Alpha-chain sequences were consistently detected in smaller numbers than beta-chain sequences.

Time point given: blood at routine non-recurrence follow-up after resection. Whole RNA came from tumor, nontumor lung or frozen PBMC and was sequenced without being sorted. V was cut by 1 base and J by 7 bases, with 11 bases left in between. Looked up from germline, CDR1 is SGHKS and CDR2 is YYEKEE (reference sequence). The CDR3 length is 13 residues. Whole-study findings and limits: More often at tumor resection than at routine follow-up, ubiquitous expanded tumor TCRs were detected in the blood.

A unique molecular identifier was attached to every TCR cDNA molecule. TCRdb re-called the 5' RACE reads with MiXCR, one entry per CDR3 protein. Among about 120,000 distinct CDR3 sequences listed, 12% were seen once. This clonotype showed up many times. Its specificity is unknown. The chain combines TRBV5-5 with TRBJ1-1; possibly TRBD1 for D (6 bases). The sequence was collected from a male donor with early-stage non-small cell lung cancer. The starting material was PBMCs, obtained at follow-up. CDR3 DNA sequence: TGTGCCAGCAGCTTGCGGGGGCGGGATGAAGCTTTCTTT. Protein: CASSLRGRDEAFF.